This T cell receptor beta chain was profiled in a study of molecular identifiers for immune sequencing clone quantification. Study findings and constraints: Clonotypes topping 20 RNA copies carried over 98% of effector molecules but under 1% of naive ones.

In preparing bulk TCR libraries, previously described methods and listed TCR primers were used. Each CDR3 protein gets one entry after TCRdb re-called the PCR reads with MiXCR. The sample shows under 350,000 distinct CDR3 sequences, roughly 24% of them seen only once. This clonotype was seen at least ten times. Its cognate antigen is unknown. In germline, CDR1 is SGHRS, CDR2 YFSETQ. V dropped 0 bases and J dropped 5 bases, with 17 bases sitting between them. CDR3 length: 16 amino acids. Sorting captured naive CD8 T cells as CD8+CD4-CCR7+CD45RA+. This sequence was found in a human donor in good health. Some libraries in this study had Jurkat cell RNA spiked in. The chain recombines TRBV5-1 with TRBJ2-5; tentatively, D is TRBD1 (5 bases). The sequencing input was naive CD8+ T cells from blood, with Jurkat cell RNA spiked in. As for subset: FACS-sorted CD8+CD4-CCR7+CD45RA+ naive T cells. The CDR3 spells CASSLGLQGVGETQYF. The CDR3 nucleotides read TGCGCCAGCAGCTTGGGACTCCAGGGTGTCGGGGAGACCCAGTACTTC.